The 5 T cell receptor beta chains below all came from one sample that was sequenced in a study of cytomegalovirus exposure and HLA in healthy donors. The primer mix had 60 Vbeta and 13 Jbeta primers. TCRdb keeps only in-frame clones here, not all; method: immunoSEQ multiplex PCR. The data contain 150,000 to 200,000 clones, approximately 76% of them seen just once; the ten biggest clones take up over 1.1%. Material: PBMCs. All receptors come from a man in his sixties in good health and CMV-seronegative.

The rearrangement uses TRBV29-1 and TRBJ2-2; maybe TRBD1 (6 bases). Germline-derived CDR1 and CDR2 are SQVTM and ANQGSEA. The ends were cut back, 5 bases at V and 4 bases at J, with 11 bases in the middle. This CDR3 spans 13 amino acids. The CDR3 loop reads CSVSLDSTGELFF. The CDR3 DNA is TGCAGCGTTTCCCTGGACAGCACCGGGGAGCTGTTTTTT.

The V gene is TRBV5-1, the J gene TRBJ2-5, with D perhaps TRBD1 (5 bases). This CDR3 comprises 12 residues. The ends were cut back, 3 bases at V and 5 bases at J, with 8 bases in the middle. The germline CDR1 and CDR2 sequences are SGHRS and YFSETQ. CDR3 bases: TGCGCCAGCAGCTGGGGCCCCGAGACCCAGTACTTC. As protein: CASSWGPETQYF.

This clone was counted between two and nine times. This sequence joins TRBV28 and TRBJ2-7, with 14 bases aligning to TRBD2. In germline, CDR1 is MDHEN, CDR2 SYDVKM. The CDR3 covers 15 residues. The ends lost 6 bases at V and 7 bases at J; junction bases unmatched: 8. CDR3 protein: CASRLRTSGRKEQYF. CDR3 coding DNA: TGTGCCAGCAGGTTACGGACTAGCGGGAGGAAAGAGCAGTACTTC.

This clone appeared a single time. CDR3 coding DNA: TGTGCCAGCAGCTTGACGGGACAGGACCAAGAGACCCAGTACTTC. Its translation is CASSLTGQDQETQYF. The V gene is TRBV5-5, the J gene TRBJ2-5, with 8 bases fitting TRBD1. The V segment lost 1 base and the J segment 0 bases; nucleotides outside the gene matches: 2. Germline V lookup: CDR1 SGHKS, CDR2 YYEKEE (reference sequence). The CDR3 is 15 amino acids.

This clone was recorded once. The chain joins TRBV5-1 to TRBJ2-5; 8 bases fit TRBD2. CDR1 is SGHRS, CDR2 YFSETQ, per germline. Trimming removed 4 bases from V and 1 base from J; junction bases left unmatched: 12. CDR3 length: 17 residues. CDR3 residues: CASSGGRWLAGQETQYF. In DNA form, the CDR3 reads TGCGCCAGCAGCGGAGGTCGTTGGCTAGCGGGCCAAGAGACCCAGTACTTC.